What follows are 21 T cell receptor beta chains derived from one specimen sequenced in a study of immune evolution from preneoplasia to lung adenocarcinoma. Sequencing was performed with immunoSEQ multiplex PCR; in TCRdb, only in-frame clones are kept and a portion is missing. The sample carries 8,000 or so clones, around 80% recorded once. Sequencing input: FFPE minimally invasive lung adenocarcinoma tissue. The receptor set was obtained from a donor older than 65 with lung adenocarcinoma.

The rearrangement links TRBV2 to TRBJ2-7; the D gene is possibly TRBD1 (5 bases). Germline CDR1 SNHLY, CDR2 FYNNEI. The CDR3 has 16 amino acids. V lost 0 bases to trimming and J lost 1 base, with 13 bases between them. The CDR3 here is CASSEAGAVGSYEQYF. CDR3 DNA: TGTGCCAGCAGTGAAGCTGGGGCCGTGGGATCCTACGAGCAGTACTTC.

V usage is TRBV7-8 and J usage is TRBJ1-5; 8 bases fit TRBD1. Germline V gene sequence: CDR1 SGHVS, CDR2 FQNEAQ. This CDR3 contains 16 residues. Losses at the gene ends were 3 bases for V and 2 bases for J; bases not matched to a gene: 6. The CDR3: CASSLSPTGGNQPQHF. The CDR3 DNA reads as TGTGCCAGCAGCTTGTCACCGACAGGGGGCAATCAGCCCCAGCATTTT.

The rearrangement uses TRBV7-9 and TRBJ2-7; a possible D gene is TRBD2 (6 bases). Deletions cut 2 bases from V and 2 bases from J, with 13 bases between. CDR1 is SEHNR and CDR2 is FQNEAQ in the germline V gene (reference sequence). CDR3 length: 15 amino acids. The CDR3 sequence is CASSLRDSVPYEQYF. The CDR3 region has the DNA TGTGCCAGCAGCTTACGGGACTCCGTCCCCTACGAGCAGTACTTC.

This clone was detected a few times. V and J are TRBV28 and TRBJ2-7; 9 bases agree with TRBD2. Germline CDR1 MDHEN, CDR2 SYDVKM. The CDR3 runs 13 residues. J gave up 9 bases and V 6 bases, and 9 bases lay outside the gene matches. CDR3 coding DNA: TGTGCCAGCAGCGGGGGGACTAGCCCAGGGCAGTACTTC. Translation: CASSGGTSPGQYF.

The chain carries TRBV7-9 and TRBJ2-3; no clear D. The CDR3 has 15 residues. Germline V gives CDR1 SEHNR, CDR2 FQNEAQ (reference sequence). V dropped 2 bases and J dropped 2 bases, with 11 bases sitting between them. The CDR3 region has the DNA TGTGCCAGCAGCTTATTAGGAGTGCCCACAGATACGCAGTATTTT. It encodes CASSLLGVPTDTQYF.

The rearrangement joins TRBV5-4 to TRBJ2-3, with D hard to call. Trimming removed 0 bases from V and 4 bases from J, with 3 bases in between. This CDR3 contains 12 residues. The germline gives CDR1 SGHNT, CDR2 YYREEE (reference sequence). The CDR3 sequence is CASSLDSDTQYF. Here the CDR3 DNA reads TGTGCCAGCAGCTTGGATTCAGATACGCAGTATTTT.

In nucleotides, the CDR3 is TGTGCCAGCAGTGGGGGACAGGGGAGCTCCTACAATGAGCAGTTCTTC. Translation gives CASSGGQGSSYNEQFF. This chain joins TRBV2 and TRBJ2-1, with 10 bases identical to TRBD1. Germline V gives CDR1 SNHLY, CDR2 FYNNEI. J was trimmed by 0 bases and V by 4 bases; bases with no gene match: 3. The CDR3 covers 16 residues.

J is TRBJ2-3 and V is TRBV28; a weak D match, TRBD2 (5 bases). Per the germline V gene, CDR1 is MDHEN and CDR2 is SYDVKM. V was cut by 7 bases and J by 11 bases, with 22 bases left in between. The CDR3 consists of 14 residues. The CDR3 protein is CASTLDGQRPQQYF. In nucleotides, the CDR3 is TGTGCCAGCACCTTAGATGGGCAGCGGCCCCAGCAGTATTTT.

The chain is built from TRBV2 and TRBJ2-7; D not resolved. In germline, CDR1 is SNHLY, CDR2 FYNNEI. V was shortened by 5 bases and J by 0 bases, with 11 bases between the two germline ends. The CDR3 length is 14 residues. In DNA form, the CDR3 reads TGTGCCAGCAGTTTAGCTGCCAACTCCTACGAGCAGTACTTC. Translation: CASSLAANSYEQYF. The full variable domain, completed using reference TRBV2 and TRBJ2-7, is EPEVTQTPSHQVTQMGQEVILRCVPISNHLYFYWYRQILGQKVEFLVSFYNNEISEKSEIFDDQFSVERPDGSNFTLKIRSTKLEDSAMYFCASSLAANSYEQYFGPGTRLTVT.

This chain uses TRBV6-4 with TRBJ1-1; the D is unclear. The CDR3 contains 13 residues. The V gene lost 5 bases and the J gene lost 3 bases, with 10 bases spanning the gap. The germline gives CDR1 MRHNA, CDR2 SNTAGT. The CDR3 DNA reads TGTGCCAGCAGTCTTAGACGGGACACTGAAGCTTTCTTT. Its protein is CASSLRRDTEAFF.

This chain links TRBV16 with TRBJ1-1; no reliable D call. Per the germline V gene, CDR1 is KGHSY and CDR2 is FQNENV. CDR3 length: 13 amino acids. V lost 4 bases, J lost 1 base, and 7 bases lay in between. This chain's CDR3 is CASSPQRNTEAFF. The CDR3 coding sequence is TGTGCCAGCAGCCCTCAGAGGAACACTGAAGCTTTCTTT.

The rearrangement uses TRBV29-1 and TRBJ2-1; D gene uncertain. This CDR3 has 11 residues. Trimming stripped 7 bases from V and 12 bases from J, with 16 bases between. The germline gives CDR1 SQVTM, CDR2 ANQGSEA. The CDR3 sequence is CSAIVLGRQFF. The CDR3 DNA is TGCAGCGCCATAGTGTTAGGACGGCAGTTCTTC.

Remarks on this clone: Distinct nucleotide sequences in the sample also encode this CDR3. This chain joins TRBV18 and TRBJ1-1; D is perhaps TRBD1 (6 bases). The CDR3 has 14 amino acids. V was trimmed by 4 bases and J by 7 bases, leaving 16 bases between them. Germline-derived CDR1 and CDR2 are KGHSH and LQKENI. The CDR3 protein is CASSRRDNEREAFF. In DNA, the CDR3 is TGTGCCAGCTCACGCCGGGACAACGAGCGTGAAGCTTTCTTT. Based on the CDR3 plus reference TRBV18 and TRBJ1-1, the full variable domain is NAGVMQNPRHLVRRRGQEARLRCSPMKGHSHVYWYRQLPEEGLKFMVYLQKENIIDESGMPKERFSAEFPKEGPSILRIQQVVRGDSAAYFCASSRRDNEREAFFGQGTRLTVV.

This clone occurred a few times. The chain carries TRBV7-6 and TRBJ2-1; 10 nucleotides line up with TRBD2. The germline V gene has CDR1 SGHVS and CDR2 FNYEAQ. The CDR3 length is 18 residues. V dropped 2 bases and J dropped 10; count of bases not matched to a gene: 17. The CDR3 bases are TGTGCCAGCAGCTTAACTTCCCACCCAGCGGGAGGGCCCTACGAGCAGTTCTTC. This sequence encodes CASSLTSHPAGGPYEQFF.

The J gene is TRBJ2-1, the V gene TRBV5-6, with unresolved D. Per germline, CDR1 SGHDT and CDR2 YYEEEE. V was clipped by 2 bases and J by 4 bases, with 13 bases between them. This CDR3 has 15 residues. For the CDR3, the DNA is TGTGCCAGCAGCTTCGACCTCCCTCCGTACAATGAGCAGTTCTTC. This codes for CASSFDLPPYNEQFF.

The chain recombines TRBV28 with TRBJ2-1; 11 nucleotides match TRBD2. This CDR3 has 12 amino acids. In germline, CDR1 is MDHEN, CDR2 SYDVKM. V lost 10 bases to trimming and J lost 13 bases; unmatched junction nucleotides: 9. The CDR3 region is CATTGSGRAQFF. The CDR3, as DNA: TGTGCCACTACGGGTAGCGGGAGGGCTCAGTTCTTC.

This clone came up a few times. The V and J genes are TRBV5-6 and TRBJ2-1; a possible D gene is TRBD2 (5 bases). CDR1 SGHDT and CDR2 YYEEEE come from the germline V gene. Trimming removed 1 base at V and 9 bases at J, with 8 bases between. There are 12 residues in the CDR3. CDR3 region: CASSLWETEQFF. The CDR3 nucleotides read TGTGCCAGCAGCTTGTGGGAGACTGAGCAGTTCTTC.

About this clone itself: This may arise from a read error, as a much more abundant clone is one base away. CDR3 bases: TGTGCCAGCAACTTAGCAGGAGGGGGCGGTGAGCAGTTCTTC. It codes for CASNLAGGGGEQFF. The V call is TRBV7-8, the J call TRBJ2-1; possible D gene TRBD1, 7 bases. The CDR3 runs to 14 residues. The germline gives CDR1 SGHVS, CDR2 FQNEAQ.

The rearrangement links TRBV29-1 to TRBJ2-7; D is perhaps TRBD1 (7 bases). The CDR3 totals 12 residues. The V end was cut by 7 bases, the J end by 0 bases, with 10 bases between. CDR1 is SQVTM, CDR2 ANQGSEA, per germline. The CDR3 DNA is TGCAGCGCGGGGGACAGCTCCTACGAGCAGTACTTC. Translation gives CSAGDSSYEQYF.

The chain couples TRBV28 to TRBJ1-4; 7 bases are a match to TRBD1. V gave up 4 bases and J gave up 5 bases; unmatched junction bases: 7. There are 15 residues in the CDR3. Germline CDR1 and CDR2: MDHEN and SYDVKM. CDR3 sequence reads: CASSSLQGSNEKLFF. For the CDR3, the DNA is TGTGCCAGCAGTTCGTTACAGGGGTCGAATGAAAAACTGTTTTTT.

This chain uses TRBV15 with TRBJ2-2; maybe TRBD2 (5 bases). This CDR3 has 14 amino acids. Germline CDR1 LNHNV, CDR2 YYDKDF (reference sequence). Trimming shortened V by 4 bases and J by 7 bases, and 13 bases separated the two germline ends. The CDR3 sequence: CATSNADLIGELFF. The DNA for the CDR3 is TGTGCCACCAGCAATGCGGACTTGATCGGGGAGCTGTTTTTT. The entire variable domain, with the rest obtained from reference TRBV15 and TRBJ2-2, is as follows: DAMVIQNPRYQVTQFGKPVTLSCSQTLNHNVMYWYQQKSSQAPKLLFHYYDKDFNNEADTPDNFQSRRPNTSFCFLDIRSPGLGDTAMYLCATSNADLIGELFFGEGSRLTVL.